This T cell receptor (beta chain) was sequenced for a study of T-cell reconstitution after alpha-beta-depleted transplantation in children. This clonotype was counted between two and nine times. Researchers prepared the TCRbeta library using unique molecular identifiers, the study reports. In TCRdb, the PCR reads were re-called with MiXCR into one record per CDR3 protein. This table has more than 550,000 distinct CDR3 sequences, more than 9% appearing once. Here the sequenced sample was PBMCs from the stem cell graft donor, taken from the stem cell graft. The clonotype originates from a human donor who donated a stem cell graft to a child with acute myeloid leukemia.

As DNA, the CDR3 is TGTGCCAGCAGCCCGGCGCTAGCGAGCTCCTACAATGAGCAGTTCTTC. It codes for CASSPALASSYNEQFF. The chain employs TRBV7-2 and TRBJ2-1; D is perhaps TRBD2 (6 bases). The V end lost 5 bases, the J end lost 0 bases, and 14 bases lay between the germline ends. Germline assignment: CDR1 SGHTA and CDR2 FQGNSA. The CDR3 has 16 amino acids.